This T cell receptor beta chain is drawn from a study of blood T cell repertoires in COVID-19. Turning to the study itself: Spain, Italy and the United States supplied samples that represented acute and convalescent COVID-19.

Between the trimmed V and J ends, which lost 8 bases and 11 bases, there was a span of 16 bases. CDR3 length equals 12 residues. Germline V gene data show CDR1 as WSHSY and CDR2 as SAAADI. Only in-frame clones appear in the TCRdb table, and some are missing; sequencing was by immunoSEQ multiplex PCR. Here the sample spans 200,000 to 300,000 clones, 75% to 90% being singletons. This sequence was found in a man aged 50 to 59 who had been exposed to COVID-19. The source material was PBMCs or T cells enriched from blood (not recorded which). This rearrangement joins TRBV10-2 to TRBJ2-1; possibly TRBD1 for D (5 bases). CDR3 nucleotide sequence: TGCGCCAGCCAAGAAAGGGGAACGAAGCAGTTCTTC. Translation gives CASQERGTKQFF.